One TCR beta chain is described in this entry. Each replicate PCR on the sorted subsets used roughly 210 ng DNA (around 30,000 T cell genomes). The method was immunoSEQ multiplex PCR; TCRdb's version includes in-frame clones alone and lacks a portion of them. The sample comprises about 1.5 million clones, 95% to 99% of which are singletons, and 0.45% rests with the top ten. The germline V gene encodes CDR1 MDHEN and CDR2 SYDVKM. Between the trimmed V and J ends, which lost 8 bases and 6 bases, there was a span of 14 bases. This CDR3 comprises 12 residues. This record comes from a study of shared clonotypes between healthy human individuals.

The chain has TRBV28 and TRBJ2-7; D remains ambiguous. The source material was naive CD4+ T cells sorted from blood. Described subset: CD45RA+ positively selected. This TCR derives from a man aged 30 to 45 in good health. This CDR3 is CASGTSSAEQYF. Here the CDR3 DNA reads TGTGCCAGCGGCACTTCGTCTGCCGAGCAGTACTTC.